A single T cell receptor (beta chain) is shown here with its context. Antigen: not known. The data derive from a study of T cell responses to AZD1222 COVID-19 vaccine. Study overall: It was second doses at about 4 or about 12 weeks that were pooled.

Germline V CDR1 and CDR2: LNHDA, SQIVND (reference sequence). This CDR3 comprises 15 residues. The V segment lost 6 bases and the J segment 6 bases; nucleotides outside the gene matches: 9. The repertoire was sequenced with immunoSEQ multiplex PCR; TCRdb's copy has only in-frame clones and lacks some. The sample comprises 150,000 to 200,000 clones, around 95% of which are singletons, and approximately 0.6% rests with the top ten. Study observations and caveats: Females outnumbered males among donors, who were mostly white British; clonal diversity was possibly underestimated. Just a handful of AZD1222 recipients tested seropositive at baseline. Only after the peak T cell response were repertoires sampled.

The input for sequencing was peripheral blood, taken on day 0 of AZD1222 vaccination. The TCR comes from an adult in good health. V usage is TRBV19 and J usage is TRBJ1-5; 9 bases line up with TRBD1. The CDR3 region is CASSPVGQGGQPQHF. In nucleotides, the CDR3 is TGTGCCAGTAGCCCGGTGGGACAGGGCGGTCAGCCCCAGCATTTT.